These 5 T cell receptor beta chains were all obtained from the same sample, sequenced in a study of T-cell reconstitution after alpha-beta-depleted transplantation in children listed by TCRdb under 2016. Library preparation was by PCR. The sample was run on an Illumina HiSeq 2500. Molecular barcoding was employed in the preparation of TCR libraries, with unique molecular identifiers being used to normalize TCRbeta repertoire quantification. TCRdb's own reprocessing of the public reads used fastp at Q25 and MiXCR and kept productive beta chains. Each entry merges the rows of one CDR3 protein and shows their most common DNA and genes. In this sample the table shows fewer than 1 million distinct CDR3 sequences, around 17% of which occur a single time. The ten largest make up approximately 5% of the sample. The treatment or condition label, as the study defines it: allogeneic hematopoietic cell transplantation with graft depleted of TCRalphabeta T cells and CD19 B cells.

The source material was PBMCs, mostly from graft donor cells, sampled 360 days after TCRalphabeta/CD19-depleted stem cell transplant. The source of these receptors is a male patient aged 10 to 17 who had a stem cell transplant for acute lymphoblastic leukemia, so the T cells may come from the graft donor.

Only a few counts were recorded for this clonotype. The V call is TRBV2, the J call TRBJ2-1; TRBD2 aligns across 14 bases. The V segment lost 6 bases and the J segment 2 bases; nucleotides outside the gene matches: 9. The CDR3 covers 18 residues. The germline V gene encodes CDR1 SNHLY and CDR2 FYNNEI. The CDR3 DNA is TGTGCCAGCAGCACCGGGACTAGCGGGAGTTTCGCCTACAATGAGCAGTTCTTC. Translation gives CASSTGTSGSFAYNEQFF.

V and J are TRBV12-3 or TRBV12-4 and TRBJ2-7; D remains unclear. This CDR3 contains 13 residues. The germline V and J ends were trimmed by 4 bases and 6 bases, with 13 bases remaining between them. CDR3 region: CASSSPSWGEQYF. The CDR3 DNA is TGTGCCAGCAGTTCGCCCTCCTGGGGCGAGCAGTACTTC.

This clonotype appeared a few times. The chain's CDR3 is CASSSRPGTGELFF. CDR3 bases: TGTGCCAGCAGTTCTCGACCCGGCACCGGGGAGCTGTTTTTT. The chain carries TRBV3-1 and TRBJ2-2; the D is unclear. V was clipped by 6 bases and J by 4 bases, with 12 bases between them. The CDR3 extends over 14 amino acids. Looked up from germline, CDR1 is LGHDT and CDR2 is YNNKEL (reference sequence).

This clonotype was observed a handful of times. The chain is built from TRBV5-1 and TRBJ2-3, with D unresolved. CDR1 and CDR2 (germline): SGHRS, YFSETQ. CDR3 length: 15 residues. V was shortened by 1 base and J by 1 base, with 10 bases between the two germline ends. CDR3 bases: TGCGCCAGCAGCTTGTTCACTGGTGGCACAGATACGCAGTATTTT. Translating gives CASSLFTGGTDTQYF.

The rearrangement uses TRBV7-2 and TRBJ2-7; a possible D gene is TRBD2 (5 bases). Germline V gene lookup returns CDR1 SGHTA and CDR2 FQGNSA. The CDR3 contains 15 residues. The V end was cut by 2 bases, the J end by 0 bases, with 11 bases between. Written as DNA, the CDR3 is TGTGCCAGCAGCTTACGAGCGGCTGGCTCCTACGAGCAGTACTTC. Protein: CASSLRAAGSYEQYF.